A single sample gave rise to the 20 T cell receptor beta chains below, sequenced in a study of T cell repertoires in cytomegalovirus infection. TCRdb reprocessed the reads via MiXCR and lists one record per CDR3 protein. Of 700,000 to 850,000 distinct CDR3 sequences detected, around a third appear once; the ten largest clones hold over 10%. Antigen specificity for these receptors is unknown. Sequences were derived from cultured CD8+ T cells from PBMCs, sampled from culture after CMV antigen stimulation. These receptors were collected from a human donor in good health (CMV status not recorded). Some clones in this sample may be carry-over from other donors' samples.

On this clonotype itself: This may arise from a read error, as a much more abundant clone is one base away. The CDR3 here is CASSSRQSYDQYV. The CDR3 nucleotides read TGTGCCAGCAGCTCTAGACAGTCCTACGACCAGTACGTC. The chain has TRBV7-3 and TRBJ2-7, with D maybe TRBD1 (5 bases). This CDR3 is built from 13 residues. The germline V gene encodes CDR1 SGHTA and CDR2 FQGTGA.

This clonotype was seen many times. This chain connects TRBV6-5 to TRBJ2-5, with D possibly being TRBD1 or TRBD2 (5 bases each). Germline V CDR1 and CDR2: MNHEY, SVGAGI. Trimming shortened V by 7 bases and J by 1 base, and 25 bases separated the two germline ends. The CDR3 spans 18 residues. The CDR3 loop reads CASKPFPTGTEFQETQYF. Written as DNA, the CDR3 is TGTGCCAGCAAACCATTCCCCACCGGGACGGAATTCCAAGAGACCCAGTACTTC.

The rearrangement links TRBV7-9 to TRBJ1-2; D is unresolved. Germline assignment: CDR1 SEHNR and CDR2 FQNEAQ (reference sequence). Trimming took 5 bases from V and 7 from J, leaving 11 bases between them. The CDR3 length is 12 residues. In DNA, the CDR3 is TGTGCCAGCAGCGACCCCCGGACTGGCTACACCTTC. This translates into CASSDPRTGYTF. Supplemented by reference TRBV7-9 and TRBJ1-2, the full variable domain reads DTGVSQNPRHKITKRGQNVTFRCDPISEHNRLYWYRQTLGQGPEFLTYFQNEAQLEKSRLLSDRFSAERPKGSFSTLEIQRTEQGDSAMYLCASSDPRTGYTFGSGTRLTVV.

CDR3 residues: CATSEEYSSYNEQFF. DNA for the CDR3: TGTGCCACCAGCGAAGAATATAGCTCCTACAATGAGCAGTTCTTC. The chain has TRBV15 and TRBJ2-1; D gene uncertain. There are 15 residues in the CDR3. With 5 bases removed from V and 0 bases from J, the gap between germline ends came to 11 bases. CDR1 LNHNV and CDR2 YYDKDF come from the germline V gene (reference sequence).

The V and J genes are TRBV6-5 and TRBJ1-2, with unresolved D. Germline CDR1 is MNHEY and CDR2 is SVGAGI. Between the trimmed V and J ends, which lost 1 base and 0 bases, there was a span of 12 bases. The CDR3 covers 16 residues. In nucleotides, the CDR3 is TGTGCCAGCAGTTACTTGGTGATGGATACTAACTATGGCTACACCTTC. Translated, it gives CASSYLVMDTNYGYTF.

J is TRBJ1-1 and V is TRBV19; D may be TRBD1 (6 bases). The length of the CDR3 is 13 residues. V lost 5 bases to trimming and J lost 6 bases, with 13 bases between them. Germline loops: CDR1 LNHDA, CDR2 SQIVND (reference sequence). The CDR3 spells CASSYGQLSEAFF. The CDR3 DNA follows: TGTGCCAGTAGTTATGGACAGCTTTCTGAAGCTTTCTTT.

The V and J genes are TRBV12-3 or TRBV12-4 and TRBJ1-1, with D possibly being TRBD1 (5 bases). This CDR3 region has 15 residues. The germline V and J ends were trimmed by 6 bases and 1 base, with 15 bases remaining between them. This CDR3 reads CASRPSTVQNTEAFF. DNA of the CDR3: TGTGCCAGCAGACCCTCGACAGTCCAGAACACTGAAGCTTTCTTT.

The chain has TRBV5-1 and TRBJ1-4; 8 bases agree with TRBD1. The germline gives CDR1 SGHRS, CDR2 YFSETQ. This CDR3 spans 15 amino acids. The junction had 7 bases not matched to a gene; V was cut back by 1 base and J by 8 bases. CDR3 sequence: CASSLSGQGGEKLFF. The DNA for the CDR3 is TGCGCCAGCAGCTTGAGTGGACAGGGAGGAGAAAAACTGTTTTTT.

The chain uses TRBV27 and TRBJ1-5; 11 bases are a match to TRBD1. With 5 bases clipped from V and 3 bases from J, the junction kept 15 bases outside the gene matches. The CDR3 spans 19 residues. Germline-derived CDR1 and CDR2 are MNHEY and SMNVEV (reference sequence). CDR3 protein: CASSETFRGQGAYNQPQHF. In DNA, the CDR3 is TGTGCCAGCAGTGAAACGTTTCGAGGACAGGGGGCGTACAATCAGCCCCAGCATTTT.

Note on this clonotype: Being one base from a much bigger clone, this may be a read error. CDR3 in DNA: TGTGCCAGCAGCTTAAGTGGACCCTACAATGAGCAGTTGTTC. Translating it yields CASSLSGPYNEQLF. The genes are TRBV7-6 and TRBJ2-1; D gene unclear. Germline CDR1 is SGHVS and CDR2 is FNYEAQ. The CDR3 extends over 14 amino acids.

This clonotype showed up just a few times. The rearrangement uses TRBV28 and TRBJ1-2; no clear D gene. Trimming removed 5 bases at V and 2 bases at J, with 12 bases between. From germline, CDR1 is MDHEN and CDR2 SYDVKM. This CDR3 is 14 amino acids long. The CDR3 region is CASSTLSINYGYTF. DNA of the CDR3: TGTGCCAGCAGTACCTTGAGTATAAACTATGGCTACACCTTC.

The V and J genes are TRBV25-1 and TRBJ1-3; a possible D gene is TRBD1 (6 bases). V lost 3 bases and J 4 bases, leaving 10 bases between the germline ends. The CDR3 totals 14 residues. Germline CDR1 MGHDK, CDR2 SYGVNS. DNA for the CDR3: TGTGCCAGCAGTGAGGACAGATACGGAAACACCATATATTTT. Translation gives CASSEDRYGNTIYF.

This clonotype has just a few counts. The chain has TRBV24-1 and TRBJ2-6; D call uncertain. V was cut by 8 bases and J by 1 base, with 17 bases left in between. The CDR3 spans 17 residues. Germline V gives CDR1 KGHDR, CDR2 SFDVKD. This CDR3 reads CATIGPRNGSGANVLTF. For the CDR3, the DNA is TGTGCCACCATTGGTCCCCGAAACGGATCTGGGGCCAACGTCCTGACTTTC.

This clonotype occurred once. The V and J genes are TRBV20-1 and TRBJ2-7, with 7 bases matching TRBD2. CDR3 length: 13 residues. V was clipped by 0 bases and J by 6 bases; unmatched bases: 5. The V gene's germline CDR1 is DFQATT and CDR2 SNEGSKA (reference sequence). The CDR3 DNA follows: TGCAGTGCTAGAGAACGGGGAGGGACCGAGCAGTACTTC. Protein product: CSARERGGTEQYF.

This clonotype was observed a handful of times. This chain links TRBV12-5 with TRBJ1-1; 10 bases line up with TRBD1. The CDR3 extends over 13 amino acids. The trim removed 7 bases at V and 5 bases at J, leaving 4 bases unmatched. Germline V CDR1 and CDR2: LGHNT, FRNRAP. CDR3 sequence: CASAGTGVTEAFF. CDR3 DNA sequence: TGTGCTAGTGCGGGGACAGGGGTTACTGAAGCTTTCTTT. The whole variable domain, remainder taken from reference TRBV12-5 and TRBJ1-1, is DARVTQTPRHKVTEMGQEVTMRCQPILGHNTVFWYRQTMMQGLELLAYFRNRAPLDDSGMPKDRFSAEMPDATLATLKIQPSEPRDSAVYFCASAGTGVTEAFFGQGTRLTVV.

This clonotype was detected only a few times. The CDR3 DNA is TGTGCCAGCAGTTCGGACAGCGAGCAGTTCTTC. Protein sequence: CASSSDSEQFF. The rearrangement links TRBV27 to TRBJ2-1, with D tentatively TRBD1 (6 bases). V lost 4 bases and J lost 10, with 8 bases in between. This CDR3 comprises 11 residues. Looked up from germline, CDR1 is MNHEY and CDR2 is SMNVEV (reference sequence).

This chain links TRBV6-1 with TRBJ1-1; tentative D call: TRBD1 (5 bases). Germline CDR1 reads MNHNS; CDR2 reads SASEGT. CDR3 length: 11 amino acids. V was trimmed by 7 bases and J by 6 bases, leaving 9 bases between them. This chain's CDR3 is CASTPGAEAFF. CDR3 coding DNA: TGTGCCAGCACTCCGGGGGCTGAAGCTTTCTTT.

This clonotype was seen more than once but under ten times. The J gene is TRBJ2-7, the V gene TRBV5-6; TRBD2 is a possible D gene (6 bases). Trimming removed 4 bases from V and 0 bases from J, with 20 bases in between. Germline V CDR1 and CDR2: SGHDT, YYEEEE. The CDR3 covers 17 residues. The CDR3 here is CASSTGLPSGVSYEQYV. The CDR3 coding sequence is TGTGCCAGCAGCACGGGACTCCCATCGGGGGTCTCCTACGAGCAGTACGTC.

This clonotype has more than one count but fewer than ten. The chain links TRBV10-1 to TRBJ1-1; D unresolved. Germline CDR1 reads WNHNN; CDR2 reads SYGVQD (reference sequence). This CDR3 region has 15 residues. V shed 0 bases and J shed 4 bases, with 12 bases lying between them. CDR3 in DNA: TGCGCCAGCAGTGAGTCGACTCGAAAAACCACTGAAGCTTTCTTT. Encoded protein: CASSESTRKTTEAFF.

This rearrangement joins TRBV15 to TRBJ2-1, with D tentatively TRBD1 (5 bases). CDR1 and CDR2 from the germline V gene are LNHNV and YYDKDF (reference sequence). Trimming shortened V by 1 base and J by 4 bases, and 14 bases separated the two germline ends. The CDR3 length is 16 residues. The CDR3 sequence is CATSRGVQGVYNEQFF. The CDR3 coding sequence is TGTGCCACCAGCAGAGGAGTCCAAGGGGTATACAATGAGCAGTTCTTC.